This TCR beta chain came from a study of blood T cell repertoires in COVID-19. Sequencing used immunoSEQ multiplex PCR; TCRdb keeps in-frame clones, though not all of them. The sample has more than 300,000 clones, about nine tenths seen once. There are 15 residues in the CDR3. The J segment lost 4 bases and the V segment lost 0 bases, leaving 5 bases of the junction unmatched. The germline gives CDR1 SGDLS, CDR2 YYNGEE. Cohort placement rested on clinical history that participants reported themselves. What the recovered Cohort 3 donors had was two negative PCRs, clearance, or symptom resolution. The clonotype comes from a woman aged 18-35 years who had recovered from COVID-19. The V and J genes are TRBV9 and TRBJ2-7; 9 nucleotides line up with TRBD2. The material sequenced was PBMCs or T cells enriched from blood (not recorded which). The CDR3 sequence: CASSVGGSGRYEQYF. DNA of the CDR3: TGTGCCAGCAGCGTAGGGGGTAGCGGGAGATACGAGCAGTACTTC.